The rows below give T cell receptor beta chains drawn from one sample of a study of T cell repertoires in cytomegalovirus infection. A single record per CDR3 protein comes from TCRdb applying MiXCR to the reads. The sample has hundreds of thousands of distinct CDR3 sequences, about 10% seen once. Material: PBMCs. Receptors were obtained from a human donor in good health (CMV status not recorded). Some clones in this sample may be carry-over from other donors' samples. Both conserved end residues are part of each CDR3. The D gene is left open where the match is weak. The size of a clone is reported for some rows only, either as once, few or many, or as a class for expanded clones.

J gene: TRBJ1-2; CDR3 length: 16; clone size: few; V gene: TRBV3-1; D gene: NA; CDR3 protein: CASSQDFLGRGDGYTF; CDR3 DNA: TGTGCCAGCAGCCAAGATTTTTTGGGGCGCGGGGATGGCTACACCTTC
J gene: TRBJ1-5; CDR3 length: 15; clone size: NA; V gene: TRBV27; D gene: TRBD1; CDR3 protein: CASSTRQGPHQPQHF; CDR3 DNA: TGTGCCAGCAGTACACGACAGGGCCCTCATCAGCCCCAGCATTTT
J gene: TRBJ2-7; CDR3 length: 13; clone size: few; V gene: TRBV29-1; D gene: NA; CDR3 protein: CSVERDNSYEQYF; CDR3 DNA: TGCAGCGTTGAGCGGGACAACTCCTACGAGCAGTACTTC
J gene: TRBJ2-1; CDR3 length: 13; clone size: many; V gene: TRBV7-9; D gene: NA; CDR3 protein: CASSLVGYNEQFF; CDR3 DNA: TGTGCCAGCAGCTTAGTTGGCTACAATGAGCAGTTCTTC
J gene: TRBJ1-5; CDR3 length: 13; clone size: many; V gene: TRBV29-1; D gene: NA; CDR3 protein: CSVGGGVGQPQHF; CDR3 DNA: TGCAGCGTTGGAGGCGGGGTTGGTCAGCCCCAGCATTTT
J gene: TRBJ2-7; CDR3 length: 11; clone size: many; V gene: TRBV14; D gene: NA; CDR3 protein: CASSQVYEQYF; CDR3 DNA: TGTGCCAGCAGCCAAGTCTACGAGCAGTACTTC
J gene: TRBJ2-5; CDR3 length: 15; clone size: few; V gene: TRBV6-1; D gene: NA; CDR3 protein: CASRPRGTPQETQYF; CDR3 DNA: TGTGCCAGCAGACCCCGAGGGACACCACAAGAGACCCAGTACTTC
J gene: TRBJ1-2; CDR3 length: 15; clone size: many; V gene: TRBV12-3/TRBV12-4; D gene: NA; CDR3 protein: CASSLEILRSYGYTF; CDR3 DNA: TGTGCCAGCAGTTTAGAAATTCTCCGGAGCTATGGCTACACCTTC
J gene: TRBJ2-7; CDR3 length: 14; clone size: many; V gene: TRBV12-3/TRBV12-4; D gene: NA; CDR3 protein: CASSQTPRSYEQYF; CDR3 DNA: TGTGCCAGCAGCCAGACTCCCAGGAGCTACGAGCAGTACTTC
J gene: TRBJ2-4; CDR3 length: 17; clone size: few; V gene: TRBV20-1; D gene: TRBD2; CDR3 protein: CSAQTSGRALRKNIQYF; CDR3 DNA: TGCAGTGCCCAGACTAGCGGGAGGGCCCTCAGGAAAAACATTCAGTACTTC
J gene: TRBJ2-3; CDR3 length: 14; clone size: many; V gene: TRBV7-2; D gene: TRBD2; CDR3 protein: CASSVSGSWDTQYF; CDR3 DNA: TGTGCCAGCAGCGTTAGCGGGTCGTGGGATACGCAGTATTTT
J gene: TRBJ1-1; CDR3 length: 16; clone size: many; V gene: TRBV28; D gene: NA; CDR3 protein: CASSHYRVTENTEAFF; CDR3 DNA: TGTGCCAGCAGTCATTATAGGGTGACAGAGAACACTGAAGCTTTCTTT
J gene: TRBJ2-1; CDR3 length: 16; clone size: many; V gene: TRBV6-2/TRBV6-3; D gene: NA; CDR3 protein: CASSYRMTPYYNEQFF; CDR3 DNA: TGTGCCAGCAGTTACCGGATGACACCCTATTACAATGAGCAGTTCTTC
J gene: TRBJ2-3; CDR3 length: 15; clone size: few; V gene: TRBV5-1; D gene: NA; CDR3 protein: CASSSQPIGTDTQYF; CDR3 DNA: TGCGCCAGCAGCTCACAACCTATAGGGACAGATACGCAGTATTTT